The rows below give T cell receptor beta chains drawn from one sample of a study of control samples from healthy donors and cancer patients. Assay: immunoSEQ multiplex PCR; the TCRdb copy retains only in-frame clones and omits some. The top ten hold approximately 0.7% of the sample, which has about 150,000 clones, about 93% seen once. The material sequenced was blood. The source of these receptors is a woman in her twenties or thirties in good health. Both conserved end residues are part of each CDR3. Fields, in order: clone size, D gene, V gene, J gene, CDR3 DNA, CDR3 protein. A D gene is named only where the DNA matches it firmly. Expanded clones get a size class; other rows say once, few or many, or leave the size out.

.	.	TRBV6-1	TRBJ1-5	TGTGCCAGCAGTGAACTCGTACAGTCGGCAAGCAATCAGCCCCAGCATTTT	CASSELVQSASNQPQHF
.	TRBD1	TRBV19	TRBJ1-2	TGTGCCAGTAGTATAGCTCCGGACAGGAATTATGGCTACACCTTC	CASSIAPDRNYGYTF
.	.	TRBV27	TRBJ2-5	TGTGCCAGCAGTTTATCAGGGTGGGAGACCCAGTACTTC	CASSLSGWETQYF
.	TRBD2	TRBV9	TRBJ2-1	TGTGCCAGCACCACCGGACCGGGGGGGAATGAGCAGTTCTTC	CASTTGPGGNEQFF
.	.	TRBV24-1	TRBJ2-3	TGTGCCACCGGGGCGTCGAACACAGATACGCAGTATTTT	CATGASNTDTQYF
.	TRBD2	TRBV30	TRBJ2-3	TGTGCCTGGAGTGTACTAGGACTAGCGGGAGGGCCGGATACGCAGTATTTT	CAWSVLGLAGGPDTQYF
.	TRBD1	TRBV10-3	TRBJ1-1	TGTGCCGCACGGGACAGCCTGAACACTGAAGCTTTCTTT	CAARDSLNTEAFF
.	TRBD2	TRBV18	TRBJ2-7	TGTGCCAGCTCACCAAGCGGGAGGGCATACGAGCAGTACTTC	CASSPSGRAYEQYF
.	.	TRBV10-2	TRBJ2-4	TGCGCCAGCAGCCAGGGATGGGCCAAAAACATTCAGTACTTC	CASSQGWAKNIQYF
.	TRBD1	TRBV24-1	TRBJ1-5	TGTGCCACCAGTGAGGACAGGAGCAATCAGCCCCAGCATTTT	CATSEDRSNQPQHF
.	TRBD2	TRBV7-9	TRBJ2-1	TGTGCCAGCAGCTTCGGGACTACCCCTTACAATGAGCAGTTCTTC	CASSFGTTPYNEQFF
.	TRBD1	TRBV5-1	TRBJ1-4	TGCGCCAGCACCAATGGACAGGGGAATGAAAAACTGTTTTTT	CASTNGQGNEKLFF
.	TRBD1	TRBV15	TRBJ2-1	TGTGCCACCAGCAGAGTCCCCTCGGACAGGGGACTATACAATGAGCAGTTCTTC	CATSRVPSDRGLYNEQFF
few	.	TRBV4-1	TRBJ1-5	TGCGCCAGCAGCCGTGGGGCCGGCAGCAATCAGCCCCAGCATTTT	CASSRGAGSNQPQHF
.	.	TRBV9	TRBJ2-5	TGTGCCAGCAGCCGGGACAGCCGCGGGGGCGGAGAGACCCAGTACTTC	CASSRDSRGGGETQYF
.	.	TRBV7-2	TRBJ2-1	TGTGCCAGCAGCTTAGGGGCAGTAAACCGGAATGAGCAGTTCTTC	CASSLGAVNRNEQFF
.	.	TRBV5-1	TRBJ1-2	TGCGCCAGCAGCACGGACGGTCTCGGGGGCTACACCTTC	CASSTDGLGGYTF
.	.	TRBV19	TRBJ2-5	TGTGCCAGTAGTATAGATATGGCGACAGACTTACAAGAGACCCAGTACTTC	CASSIDMATDLQETQYF
.	.	TRBV10-1	TRBJ2-7	TGCGCCAGCAGTGAGTCAACTAGTGCATCCTACGAGCAGTACTTC	CASSESTSASYEQYF
.	.	TRBV27	TRBJ1-2	TGTGCCAGCAGTCCGTCGGTTCTCTATGGTTACACCTTC	CASSPSVLYGYTF
.	.	TRBV30	TRBJ2-7	TGTGCCTGGAGTGGAGTCTCGTTTTCCTACGAGCAGTACTTC	CAWSGVSFSYEQYF
.	TRBD1	TRBV5-4	TRBJ1-1	TGTGCCAGCAGCGATAGTTCCAGGGGGAGACTGAACACTGAAGCTTTCTTT	CASSDSSRGRLNTEAFF
.	.	TRBV20-1	TRBJ2-1	TGCAGTGCTAACCGGATCGATGAGCAGTTCTTC	CSANRIDEQFF
.	.	TRBV18	TRBJ2-1	TGTGCCAGCTCACCACCAGTTTTACGGGAGCAGTTCTTC	CASSPPVLREQFF
.	.	TRBV3-1/TRBV3-2	TRBJ1-3	TGTGCCAGCAGCCACGGATCTGGAAACACCATATATTTT	CASSHGSGNTIYF
.	TRBD2	TRBV11-2	TRBJ2-1	TGTGCCAGCAGCTCTAGCGGGAGCGTCGACAATGAGCAGTTCTTC	CASSSSGSVDNEQFF
.	.	TRBV5-5	TRBJ2-2	TGTGCCAGCAGCTGGGCCACCACCGGGGAGCTGTTTTTT	CASSWATTGELFF
.	.	TRBV12-3/TRBV12-4	TRBJ1-5	TGTGCCAGCAGTTTGGTTCTGGGTCAGCCCCAGCATTTT	CASSLVLGQPQHF
.	.	TRBV4-1	TRBJ2-7	TGCGCCAGCAGCCAAGAACTGAGAGACTCCTACGAGCAGTACTTC	CASSQELRDSYEQYF
.	.	TRBV5-4	TRBJ2-1	TGTGCCAGCAGCCGAGACAATGAGCAGTTCTTC	CASSRDNEQFF
.	TRBD2	TRBV5-1	TRBJ2-5	TGCGCCAGCTCCTTATCTTTAGCGGGAGGGGAGACCCAGTACTTC	CASSLSLAGGETQYF